These 16 T cell receptor beta chains share one sample of origin, sequenced in a study of shared clonotypes between healthy human individuals. The table came from immunoSEQ multiplex PCR; TCRdb's copy has only in-frame clones and leaves some out. The sample includes a few hundred thousand clones, about 70% of them seen just once. Sequenced sample: memory CD4+ T cells sorted from blood. Subset described: CD45RA-negative fraction. The receptors come from a man aged 25-40 years in good health.

The J gene is TRBJ1-3, the V gene TRBV5-4, with TRBD1 matching 8 bases. Germline V gene lookup returns CDR1 SGHNT and CDR2 YYREEE (reference sequence). This CDR3 spans 19 amino acids. Trimming took 4 bases from V and 1 from J; bases not matched to a gene: 16. The CDR3 bases are TGTGCCAGCAGCGGCACCGGGACAGGCGCTCCTTTATCTGGAAACACCATATATTTT. Translated, it gives CASSGTGTGAPLSGNTIYF.

The chain uses TRBV7-9 and TRBJ2-3; no reliable D call. Germline V gene data show CDR1 as SEHNR and CDR2 as FQNEAQ (reference sequence). Trimming took 2 bases from V and 2 from J, leaving 8 bases between them. The CDR3 has 14 residues. In nucleotides, the CDR3 is TGTGCCAGCAGCTTAACGGACGTCACAGATACGCAGTATTTT. This codes for CASSLTDVTDTQYF. Using reference TRBV7-9 and TRBJ2-3 for the parts outside the CDR3, the full variable domain is DTGVSQNPRHKITKRGQNVTFRCDPISEHNRLYWYRQTLGQGPEFLTYFQNEAQLEKSRLLSDRFSAERPKGSFSTLEIQRTEQGDSAMYLCASSLTDVTDTQYFGPGTRLTVL.

The chain joins TRBV10-3 to TRBJ1-1; no reliable D call. This CDR3 has 12 amino acids. Trimming stripped 4 bases from V and 3 bases from J, with 6 bases between. Germline loops: CDR1 ENHRY, CDR2 SYGVKD. CDR3 nucleotides: TGTGCCATCAGTGGAGTTGACACTGAAGCTTTCTTT. It specifies CAISGVDTEAFF.

V and J are TRBV19 and TRBJ2-7; D possibly corresponds to TRBD1 (6 bases). Trimming removed 1 base from V and 2 bases from J, with 18 bases in between. Germline V gene data show CDR1 as LNHDA and CDR2 as SQIVND (reference sequence). The CDR3 consists of 17 residues. The CDR3 DNA reads as TGTGCCAGTAGTATAGCACAGGGTCTTGCTTCACCCTACGAGCAGTACTTC. Its protein is CASSIAQGLASPYEQYF.

This clone was seen once. The genes are TRBV2 and TRBJ2-5; D is perhaps TRBD1 (6 bases). The CDR3 contains 14 residues. Trimming took 7 bases from V and 2 from J, leaving 14 bases between them. Germline CDR1 and CDR2: SNHLY and FYNNEI. In DNA, the CDR3 is TGTGCCAGCAACGTACAGGGTCCTCAAGAGACCCAGTACTTC. Its translation is CASNVQGPQETQYF. The variable domain in full, with the rest retrieved from reference TRBV2 and TRBJ2-5, is EPEVTQTPSHQVTQMGQEVILRCVPISNHLYFYWYRQILGQKVEFLVSFYNNEISEKSEIFDDQFSVERPDGSNFTLKIRSTKLEDSAMYFCASNVQGPQETQYFGPGTRLLVL.

V is TRBV7-6 and J is TRBJ1-3; 7 positions match TRBD1. J was trimmed by 0 bases and V by 1 base; bases with no gene match: 9. This CDR3 contains 18 residues. The germline V gene encodes CDR1 SGHVS and CDR2 FNYEAQ. This CDR3 is CASSLEGWDSGSGNTIYF. The DNA for the CDR3 is TGTGCCAGCAGCTTAGAAGGGTGGGACAGCGGCTCTGGAAACACCATATATTTT.

This clone has a handful of counts. This chain uses TRBV6-5 with TRBJ2-7; 7 bases agree with TRBD2. After removal of 1 base from V and 3 bases from J, the junction contained 6 bases not matched to a gene. Germline V lookup: CDR1 MNHEY, CDR2 SVGAGI. The CDR3 runs 15 residues. The CDR3 protein is CASSYLDQRGYEQYF. In nucleotides, the CDR3 is TGTGCCAGCAGTTACTTAGACCAGCGGGGCTACGAGCAGTACTTC.

On this clone itself: This could be a read error, since a much larger clone is one nucleotide away. Other DNA sequences in this specimen translate into the identical CDR3. V is TRBV7-9 and J is TRBJ2-2, with D possibly being TRBD1 or TRBD2 (6 bases each). Germline V gene data show CDR1 as SEHNR and CDR2 as FQNEAQ (reference sequence). V shed 4 bases and J shed 4 bases, with 13 bases lying between them. This CDR3 is 15 amino acids long. CDR3 in DNA: TGTGCCAGCAGCTCAGGGGCGGGGTTCACCGGGGAGCTGTTTTTT. Translated: CASSSGAGFTGELFF.

This clone has only a few counts. This chain joins TRBV29-1 and TRBJ1-1; TRBD1 might be the D (5 bases). V was clipped by 7 bases and J by 8 bases, with 20 bases between them. This CDR3 contains 13 residues. Germline V CDR1 and CDR2: SQVTM, ANQGSEA. CDR3 bases: TGCAGCGCTGAGGGGACGGGCTTGAGAGAAGCTTTCTTT. It yields the protein CSAEGTGLREAFF.

This rearrangement joins TRBV6-5 to TRBJ2-7; D may be TRBD1 (6 bases). Trimming pared 5 bases from V and 2 bases from J, leaving 7 bases between. Germline V gene data show CDR1 as MNHEY and CDR2 as SVGAGI. The CDR3 extends over 12 amino acids. The CDR3 loop is CASSNRAYEQYF. The DNA of the CDR3 is TGTGCCAGCAGTAACAGGGCCTACGAGCAGTACTTC.

Points on this clone: This specimen includes other DNA sequences encoding the same CDR3. The V call is TRBV5-6, the J call TRBJ2-1; the match to TRBD2 covers 9 bases. Germline trimming cut 0 bases from V and 7 bases from J; bases unmatched to any gene: 2. The length of the CDR3 is 14 residues. Germline V CDR1 and CDR2: SGHDT, YYEEEE. CDR3 sequence: CASSLGGRGNEQFF. CDR3 nucleotides: TGTGCCAGCAGCTTGGGCGGGAGGGGGAATGAGCAGTTCTTC.

This clone was observed a handful of times. The chain joins TRBV2 to TRBJ2-7; D is possibly TRBD1 (7 bases). Trimming removed 5 bases from V and 0 bases from J, with 17 bases in between. CDR1 is SNHLY, CDR2 FYNNEI, per germline. This CDR3 comprises 16 residues. The CDR3 region is CASSKGGGADSYEQYF. The CDR3, as DNA: TGTGCCAGCAGTAAAGGGGGCGGGGCGGACTCCTACGAGCAGTACTTC.

V is TRBV5-4 and J is TRBJ1-2; a possible D gene is TRBD1 (5 bases). The ends were cut back, 0 bases at V and 10 bases at J, with 10 bases in the middle. Germline assignment: CDR1 SGHNT and CDR2 YYREEE (reference sequence). The CDR3 is made up of 12 amino acids. CDR3 in DNA: TGTGCCAGCAGCTTGGGGCAGGGCCCCTACACCTTC. It encodes CASSLGQGPYTF.

The V and J genes are TRBV18 and TRBJ2-5; D unclear. V lost 3 bases to trimming and J lost 5 bases, with 13 bases between them. The CDR3 is made up of 14 amino acids. The germline CDR1 and CDR2 sequences are KGHSH and LQKENI. CDR3 residues: CASSPPGRVETQYF. The CDR3 nucleotides are TGTGCCAGCTCACCTCCCGGCCGAGTGGAGACCCAGTACTTC.

The CDR3 is CASSSGGKPQHF. CDR3 coding DNA: TGTGCCAGCAGTTCCGGGGGCAAGCCCCAGCATTTT. V and J are TRBV28 and TRBJ1-5; tentative D call: TRBD1 (6 bases). The CDR3 consists of 12 residues. Germline V gene lookup returns CDR1 MDHEN and CDR2 SYDVKM. V lost 4 bases, J lost 8 bases, and 9 bases lay in between.

The gene calls are TRBV5-6 and TRBJ1-2; TRBD1 is a possible D gene (6 bases). Trimming removed 6 bases at V and 3 bases at J, with 21 bases between. CDR3 length: 16 residues. CDR1 is SGHDT, CDR2 YYEEEE, per germline. The CDR3 reads CASTRDLGGNHYGYTF. Written as DNA, the CDR3 is TGTGCCAGCACCCGCGATTTGGGGGGCAACCACTATGGCTACACCTTC.